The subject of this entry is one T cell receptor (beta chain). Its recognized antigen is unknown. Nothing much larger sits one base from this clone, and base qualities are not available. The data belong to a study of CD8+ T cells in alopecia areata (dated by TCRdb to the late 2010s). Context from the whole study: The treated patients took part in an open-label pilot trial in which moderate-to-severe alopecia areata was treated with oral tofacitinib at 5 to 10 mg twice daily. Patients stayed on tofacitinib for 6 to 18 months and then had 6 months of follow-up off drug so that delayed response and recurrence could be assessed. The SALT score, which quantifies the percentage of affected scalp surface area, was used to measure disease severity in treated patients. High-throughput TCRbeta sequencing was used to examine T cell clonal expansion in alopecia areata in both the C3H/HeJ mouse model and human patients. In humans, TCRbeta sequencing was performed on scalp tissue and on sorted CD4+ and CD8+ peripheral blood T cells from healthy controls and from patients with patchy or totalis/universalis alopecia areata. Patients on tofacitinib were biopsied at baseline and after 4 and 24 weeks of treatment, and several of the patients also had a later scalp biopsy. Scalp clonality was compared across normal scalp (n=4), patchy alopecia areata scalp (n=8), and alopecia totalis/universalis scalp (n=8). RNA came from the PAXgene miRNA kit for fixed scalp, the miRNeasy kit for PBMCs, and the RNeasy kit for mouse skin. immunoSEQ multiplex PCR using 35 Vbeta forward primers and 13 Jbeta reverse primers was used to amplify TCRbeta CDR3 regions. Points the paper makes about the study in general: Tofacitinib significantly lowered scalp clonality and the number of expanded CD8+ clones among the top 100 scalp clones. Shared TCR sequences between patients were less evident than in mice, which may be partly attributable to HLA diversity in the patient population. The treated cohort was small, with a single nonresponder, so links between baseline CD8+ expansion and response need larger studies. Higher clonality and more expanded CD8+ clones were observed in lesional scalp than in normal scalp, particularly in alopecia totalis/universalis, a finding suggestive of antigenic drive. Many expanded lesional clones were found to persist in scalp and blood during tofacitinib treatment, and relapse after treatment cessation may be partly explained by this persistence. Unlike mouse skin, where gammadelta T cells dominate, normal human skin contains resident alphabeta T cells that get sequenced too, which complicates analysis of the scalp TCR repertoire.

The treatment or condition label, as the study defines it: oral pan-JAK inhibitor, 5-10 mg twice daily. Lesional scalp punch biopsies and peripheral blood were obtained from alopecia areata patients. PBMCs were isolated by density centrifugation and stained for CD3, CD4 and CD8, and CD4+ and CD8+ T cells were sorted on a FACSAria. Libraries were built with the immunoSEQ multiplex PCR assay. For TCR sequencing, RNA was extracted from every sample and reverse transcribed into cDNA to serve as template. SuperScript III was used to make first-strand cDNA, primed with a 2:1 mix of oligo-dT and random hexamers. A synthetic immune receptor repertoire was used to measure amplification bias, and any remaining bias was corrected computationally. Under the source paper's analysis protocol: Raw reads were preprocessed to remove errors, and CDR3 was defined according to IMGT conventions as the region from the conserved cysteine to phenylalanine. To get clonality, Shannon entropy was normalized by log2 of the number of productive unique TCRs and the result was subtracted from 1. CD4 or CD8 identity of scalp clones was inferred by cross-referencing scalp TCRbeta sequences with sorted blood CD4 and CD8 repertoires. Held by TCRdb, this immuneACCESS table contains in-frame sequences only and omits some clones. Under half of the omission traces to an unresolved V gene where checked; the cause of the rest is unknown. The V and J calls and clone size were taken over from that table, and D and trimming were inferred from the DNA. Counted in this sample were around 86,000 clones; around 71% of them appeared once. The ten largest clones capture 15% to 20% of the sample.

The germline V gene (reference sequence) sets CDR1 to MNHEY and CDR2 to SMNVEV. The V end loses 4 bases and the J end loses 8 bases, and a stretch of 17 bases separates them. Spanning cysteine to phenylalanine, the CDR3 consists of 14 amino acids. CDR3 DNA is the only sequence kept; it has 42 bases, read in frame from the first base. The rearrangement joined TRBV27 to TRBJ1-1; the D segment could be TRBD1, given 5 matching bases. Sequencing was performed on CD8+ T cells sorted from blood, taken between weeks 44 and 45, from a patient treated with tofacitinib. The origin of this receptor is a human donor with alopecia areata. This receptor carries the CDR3 CASSSHVQGLEAFF. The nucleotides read TGTGCCAGCAGTTCTCATGTGCAGGGATTAGAAGCTTTCTTT.